These 24 T cell receptor beta chains came from one sample sequenced in a study of T-cell reconstitution after alpha-beta-depleted transplantation in children. This sample's TCRbeta library carried unique molecular identifier barcodes. TCRdb re-analysed the PCR reads in MiXCR, keeping a single row per CDR3 protein. The repertoire consists of 44,000 or so distinct CDR3 sequences, with nearly 9.5% occurring once and the leading ten covering 27%. Source: PBMCs, mostly from graft donor cells, taken 60 days after TCRalphabeta/CD19-depleted stem cell transplant. The receptors here all came from a male patient between 2 and 10 years old who had a stem cell transplant for chronic granulomatous disease, so the T cells may come from the graft donor.

This clonotype came up many times. The genes are TRBV20-1 and TRBJ1-2; D uncertain. CDR3 length equals 11 residues. The germline gives CDR1 DFQATT, CDR2 SNEGSKA (reference sequence). CDR3 nucleotide sequence: TGCAGCGCAAGTAAGAACTATGGCTACACCTTC. Translating gives CSASKNYGYTF.

This clonotype was seen ten or more times. This sequence joins TRBV5-1 and TRBJ2-5; 10 bases fit TRBD1. Germline CDR1 is SGHRS and CDR2 is YFSETQ. Trimming removed 2 bases from V and 3 bases from J; junction bases left unmatched: 7. The CDR3 runs to 16 residues. In nucleotides, the CDR3 is TGCGCCAGCAGCTTCAACTTCGGACAGGGGGAAGAGACCCAGTACTTC. Its protein is CASSFNFGQGEETQYF.

This clonotype was counted ten times or more. This chain links TRBV12-3 or TRBV12-4 with TRBJ1-1; D uncertain. CDR3 length: 13 amino acids. Between the trimmed V and J ends, which lost 6 bases and 1 base, there was a span of 9 bases. The CDR3 protein is CASRAPGNTEAFF. The CDR3 region has the DNA TGTGCCAGCAGGGCGCCCGGGAACACTGAAGCTTTCTTT.

This clonotype was found a few times. J is TRBJ1-2 and V is TRBV28; no definite D call. CDR3 length equals 12 residues. V gave up 6 bases and J gave up 8 bases, with 13 bases separating them. Looked up from germline, CDR1 is MDHEN and CDR2 is SYDVKM. CDR3 sequence reads: CASSILRSGYTF. CDR3 in DNA: TGTGCCAGCAGCATCCTTAGGTCCGGCTACACCTTC.

This clonotype has ten or more counts. The chain couples TRBV5-1 to TRBJ2-1, with 9 bases fitting TRBD1. The V gene end was trimmed by 7 bases and the J gene end by 9 bases; junction bases not matched to a gene: 11. The CDR3 is 14 amino acids. From germline, CDR1 is SGHRS and CDR2 YFSETQ. The DNA of the CDR3 is TGCGCCAGCTTCTGGCAAACAGGGGGCGGTGAGCAGTTCTTC. The encoded protein is CASFWQTGGGEQFF.

This clonotype was counted at least ten times. The J gene is TRBJ2-1, the V gene TRBV20-1, with 8 bases fitting TRBD2. The germline CDR1 and CDR2 sequences are DFQATT and SNEGSKA (reference sequence). This CDR3 comprises 15 residues. The ends lost 3 bases at V and 7 bases at J; junction bases unmatched: 11. CDR3 DNA: TGCAGTGCTAGTCTCGGGAGGGCCCTTTGGAATGAGCAGTTCTTC. It specifies CSASLGRALWNEQFF.

This clonotype was counted many times. The rearrangement uses TRBV11-2 and TRBJ2-3, with 8 bases fitting TRBD2. Germline V lookup: CDR1 SGHAT, CDR2 FQNNGV. J gave up 0 bases and V 5 bases, and 13 bases lay outside the gene matches. The CDR3 spans 18 residues. CDR3 protein: CASSRGLAYYLSTDTQYF. CDR3 nucleotide sequence: TGTGCCAGCAGCCGAGGACTAGCCTACTACCTAAGCACAGATACGCAGTATTTT.

The V call is TRBV20-1, the J call TRBJ1-1, with D unresolved. The CDR3 covers 12 residues. The germline CDR1 and CDR2 sequences are DFQATT and SNEGSKA (reference sequence). V was pared by 4 bases and J by 0 bases, with 6 bases between. Here the CDR3 DNA reads TGCAGTGCTACTGGGTTGAACACTGAAGCTTTCTTT. Translation: CSATGLNTEAFF.

This clonotype came up a few times. V gene TRBV28 combines with J gene TRBJ1-2, with a possible D match to TRBD1 (6 bases). This CDR3 is built from 14 residues. Trimming took 4 bases from V and 4 from J, leaving 13 bases between them. Germline CDR1 reads MDHEN; CDR2 reads SYDVKM. The chain's CDR3 is CASSSTRDTYGYTF. In DNA, the CDR3 is TGTGCCAGCAGTTCCACCCGGGACACCTATGGCTACACCTTC.

On this clonotype: This may be a read error: a much more frequent sequence differs by one nucleotide. The chain joins TRBV29-1 to TRBJ2-7; the D gene is possibly TRBD1 (5 bases). CDR1 is SQVTM, CDR2 ANQGSEA, per germline. The V end lost 4 bases, the J end lost 5 bases, and 21 bases lay between the germline ends. The CDR3 is made up of 15 amino acids. The CDR3 bases are TGCAGCGTTGTGAAGGGGCCCCTTGCCTACGACGAGCAGTACTTC. Amino acid sequence: CSVVKGPLAYDEQYF.

This clonotype was seen many times. V gene TRBV20-1 combines with J gene TRBJ1-5; TRBD1 might be the D (6 bases). CDR1 and CDR2 (germline): DFQATT, SNEGSKA (reference sequence). CDR3 size: 18 residues. The germline V and J ends were trimmed by 0 bases and 0 bases, with 18 bases remaining between them. CDR3 sequence: CSARDHREVLDSNQPQHF. The CDR3 coding sequence is TGCAGTGCTAGAGATCACAGGGAGGTTTTGGATAGCAATCAGCCCCAGCATTTT.

Ten or more counts support this clonotype. The gene calls are TRBV5-5 and TRBJ1-1; D is undetermined. CDR3 length: 13 amino acids. Between the trimmed V and J ends, which lost 4 bases and 4 bases, there was a span of 11 bases. The germline CDR1 and CDR2 sequences are SGHKS and YYEKEE (reference sequence). Written as DNA, the CDR3 is TGTGCCAGCAGCGTCACGAGGGTCACTGAAGCTTTCTTT. It yields the protein CASSVTRVTEAFF.

This clonotype was seen many times. The rearrangement joins TRBV5-6 to TRBJ1-2; 7 bases map to TRBD1. J lost 8 bases, V lost 3 bases, and 7 bases had no gene match. Germline V gives CDR1 SGHDT, CDR2 YYEEEE. This CDR3 has 13 amino acids. The CDR3 DNA follows: TGTGCCAGCAGCTGGATGACAGGGTACGGCTACACCTTC. Residues: CASSWMTGYGYTF.

This clonotype has at least ten counts. The CDR3 protein is CASSWAGTSTYEQYF. The CDR3 coding sequence is TGTGCCAGCAGTTGGGCCGGGACATCCACCTACGAGCAGTACTTC. This chain links TRBV28 with TRBJ2-7; a weak D match, TRBD1 (6 bases). Per germline, CDR1 MDHEN and CDR2 SYDVKM. The germline V and J ends were trimmed by 4 bases and 2 bases, with 15 bases remaining between them. The CDR3 is 15 residues long.

This clonotype was found many times. V usage is TRBV29-1 and J usage is TRBJ2-3, with TRBD1 identical over 9 bases. CDR1 SQVTM and CDR2 ANQGSEA come from the germline V gene. V was clipped by 6 bases and J by 5 bases; unmatched bases: 9. The CDR3 has 14 amino acids. The CDR3 DNA is TGCAGCGTAGCTTCGGGACAGGGTGGAGATACGCAGTATTTT. Protein sequence: CSVASGQGGDTQYF.

V and J are TRBV4-2 and TRBJ2-3; D is uncertain. This CDR3 contains 16 residues. V was trimmed by 2 bases and J by 6 bases, leaving 18 bases between them. Germline CDR1 and CDR2: LGHNA and YNFKEQ. CDR3 in amino acids: CASSQSPPGWLDTQYF. The CDR3 DNA reads as TGTGCCAGCAGCCAAAGCCCCCCGGGTTGGTTGGATACGCAGTATTTT.

In its sample, this clonotype was seen many times. The V call is TRBV7-3, the J call TRBJ1-5, with D uncertain. This CDR3 is built from 13 residues. Trimming removed 3 bases from V and 4 bases from J, with 7 bases in between. The germline gives CDR1 SGHTA, CDR2 FQGTGA. CDR3 region: CASSFFTNQPQHF. The CDR3 DNA is TGTGCCAGCAGCTTTTTTACAAATCAGCCCCAGCATTTT.

This clonotype was counted many times. The chain couples TRBV24-1 to TRBJ2-1; D is unclear. V was trimmed by 2 bases and J by 0 bases, leaving 13 bases between them. The CDR3 extends over 17 amino acids. The germline CDR1 and CDR2 sequences are KGHDR and SFDVKD. DNA of the CDR3: TGTGCCACCAGTGATTCGGAAGCGCTTAGCTCCTACAATGAGCAGTTCTTC. Its protein product is CATSDSEALSSYNEQFF.

This clonotype was recorded at least ten times. The chain combines TRBV7-2 with TRBJ1-5, with 7 bases aligning to TRBD1. Per germline, CDR1 SGHTA and CDR2 FQGNSA. The CDR3 is made up of 14 amino acids. Trimming at V came to 1 base and at J to 4 bases, leaving 1 base not matched to a gene. CDR3 sequence (DNA): TGTGCCAGCAGCTTAGGGACAGGTAATCAGCCCCAGCATTTT. Amino acids: CASSLGTGNQPQHF.

Concerning this clonotype: As the CDR3 is not closed by the conserved phenylalanine or tryptophan, this likely results from a read error. The chain combines TRBV2 with TRBJ2-1; the D is unclear. CDR1 is SNHLY, CDR2 FYNNEI, per germline. This CDR3 contains 14 residues. Deletions cut 3 bases from V and 4 bases from J, with 10 bases between. CDR3 sequence: CASSDRVVYNEQFS. Written as DNA, the CDR3 is TGTGCCAGCAGTGACCGGGTAGTGTACAATGAGCAGTTCTCC.

This clonotype was seen many times. The gene calls are TRBV7-9 and TRBJ2-7; either TRBD1 or TRBD2 may fit D (5 bases each). V gave up 5 bases and J gave up 0 bases, with 20 bases separating them. This CDR3 spans 17 amino acids. CDR1 is SEHNR and CDR2 is FQNEAQ in the germline V gene (reference sequence). CDR3 protein: CASSRLGESALSYEQYF. In DNA, the CDR3 is TGTGCCAGCAGCCGACTGGGGGAATCAGCCCTCTCCTACGAGCAGTACTTC.

This clonotype showed up many times. The J gene is TRBJ1-5, the V gene TRBV29-1; D might be TRBD1 (6 bases). Germline V gene sequence: CDR1 SQVTM, CDR2 ANQGSEA. There are 12 residues in the CDR3. V was shortened by 5 bases and J by 5 bases, with 10 bases between the two germline ends. The CDR3: CSVQQGDQPQHF. CDR3 in DNA: TGCAGCGTTCAACAGGGAGATCAGCCCCAGCATTTT.

This clonotype has ten or more counts. The chain uses TRBV6-1 and TRBJ2-3; unclear D gene. The CDR3 runs to 13 residues. Per germline, CDR1 MNHNS and CDR2 SASEGT. Trimming took 7 bases from V and 7 from J, leaving 15 bases between them. The CDR3 reads CASTFSLGYTQYF. CDR3 nucleotide sequence: TGTGCCAGCACCTTTTCCCTTGGATATACGCAGTATTTT.

This clonotype occurred many times. The rearrangement uses TRBV4-2 and TRBJ2-6; maybe TRBD2 (6 bases). With 1 base removed from V and 4 bases from J, the gap between germline ends came to 11 bases. The germline V gene encodes CDR1 LGHNA and CDR2 YNFKEQ. This CDR3 contains 16 residues. CDR3 DNA sequence: TGTGCCAGCAGCCAAGCGTCGGGGGACGGGGCCAACGTCCTGACTTTC. As protein: CASSQASGDGANVLTF.